The 14 T cell receptor beta chains reported below all come from one sample, sequenced in a study of identical twins. A single record per CDR3 protein comes from TCRdb applying MiXCR to the 5' RACE reads. The sample holds under 350,000 distinct CDR3 sequences; 8% to 9.5% are singletons and the top ten take under 7.5%. The same data also went into a second study, on yellow fever vaccine responses in identical twins.

The sample consisted of CD8+ T cells sorted from blood. The receptor set was obtained from a young woman in good health.

This clonotype was found many times. This sequence joins TRBV20-1 and TRBJ2-3; TRBD2 matches at 7 bases. The CDR3 covers 16 residues. V lost 0 bases to trimming and J lost 0 bases; unmatched junction nucleotides: 6. Germline V gene lookup returns CDR1 DFQATT and CDR2 SNEGSKA (reference sequence). CDR3 sequence: CSARDNSGPSTDTQYF. The CDR3 DNA is TGCAGTGCTAGAGATAATAGCGGGCCGAGCACAGATACGCAGTATTTT.

This clonotype was detected many times. The chain carries TRBV7-6 and TRBJ1-4; D unclear. Germline V gene sequence: CDR1 SGHVS, CDR2 FNYEAQ. The CDR3 is 15 residues long. Deletions cut 5 bases from V and 4 bases from J, with 14 bases between. This CDR3 reads CASSLTRPNNEKLFF. DNA for the CDR3: TGTGCCAGCAGCCTCACTCGCCCTAATAATGAAAAACTGTTTTTT.

V and J are TRBV25-1 and TRBJ2-2; D remains ambiguous. V shed 6 bases and J shed 1 base, with 15 bases lying between them. Germline CDR1 MGHDK, CDR2 SYGVNS. CDR3 length equals 16 residues. CDR3: CASSDIQAGNTGELFF. For the CDR3, the DNA is TGTGCCAGCAGCGACATTCAGGCAGGGAACACCGGGGAGCTGTTTTTT.

This chain uses TRBV20-1 with TRBJ2-7; 13 bases match TRBD2. The CDR3 extends over 14 amino acids. CDR1 and CDR2 (germline): DFQATT, SNEGSKA (reference sequence). V shed 6 bases, J shed 3 bases, and the junction held 5 bases outside the gene matches. CDR3 nucleotides: TGCAGTGCAAGAACTAGCGGGGGGGTCTACGAGCAGTACTTC. It yields the protein CSARTSGGVYEQYF.

The chain recombines TRBV20-1 with TRBJ2-7, with TRBD2 matching over 10 bases. The germline V gene has CDR1 DFQATT and CDR2 SNEGSKA (reference sequence). This CDR3 has 16 amino acids. The V segment lost 0 bases and the J segment 4 bases; nucleotides outside the gene matches: 9. The CDR3 spells CSARDLAGGVLYEQYF. CDR3 DNA sequence: TGCAGTGCTAGAGATTTAGCGGGAGGAGTGCTATACGAGCAGTACTTC.

This clonotype came up many times. The rearrangement links TRBV9 to TRBJ2-6; D is unclear. The germline gives CDR1 SGDLS, CDR2 YYNGEE. The V end lost 7 bases, the J end lost 4 bases, and 12 bases lay between the germline ends. This CDR3 has 14 residues. CDR3 sequence (DNA): TGTGCCAGCGGCCCGGGTTCCGGGGCCAACGTCCTGACTTTC. Encoded protein: CASGPGSGANVLTF.

This clonotype was counted between two and nine times. The CDR3 nucleotides read TGTGCCAGCAGTGAGTACAGGGCCTCCTACAATGAGCAGTTCTTC. It is translated as CASSEYRASYNEQFF. V and J are TRBV6-1 and TRBJ2-1; weak D call: TRBD1 (6 bases). Germline loops: CDR1 MNHNS, CDR2 SASEGT. The V gene lost 3 bases and the J gene lost 0 bases, with 9 bases spanning the gap. The CDR3 contains 15 residues.

For this clonotype: A junction end diverges from the germline sequence, so it may reflect a read error. The V gene is TRBV3-1, the J gene TRBJ2-5; D gene unclear. The length of the CDR3 is 17 residues. CDR1 and CDR2 from the germline V gene are LGHDT and YNNKEL (reference sequence). The CDR3 nucleotides are TGTGCCAGCTGCCAACAAAAGGGCGACCGAATCCAAGAGACCCAGTACTTC. Residues: CASCQQKGDRIQETQYF.

Ten or more counts support this clonotype. This rearrangement joins TRBV30 to TRBJ2-2; D uncertain. Germline assignment: CDR1 GTSNPN and CDR2 SVGIG (reference sequence). The CDR3 is made up of 14 amino acids. The V end was cut by 2 bases, the J end by 5 bases, with 12 bases between. The CDR3 coding sequence is TGTGCCTGGAGTTCCCAGACATGGACCGGGGAGCTGTTTTTT. Its translation is CAWSSQTWTGELFF.

This clonotype was detected only a few times. This rearrangement joins TRBV7-3 to TRBJ2-3; 11 bases fit TRBD2. The CDR3 runs 17 residues. CDR1 and CDR2 (germline): SGHTA, FQGTGA. Losses at the gene ends were 2 bases for V and 0 bases for J; bases not matched to a gene: 4. CDR3 coding DNA: TGTGCCAGCAGCTTACCCCGACTAGCGGGGAGCACAGATACGCAGTATTTT. Translating gives CASSLPRLAGSTDTQYF.

To note about this clonotype: The junction does not match germline at one end; this may be a read error. This chain connects TRBV24-1 to TRBJ2-6, with D uncertain. The CDR3 contains 16 residues. Per germline, CDR1 KGHDR and CDR2 SFDVKD. CDR3 bases: TGTACCACCAGTGATCCCATTTCCTCTGGGGCCAACGTCCTGACTTTC. Its translation is CTTSDPISSGANVLTF.

In its sample, this clonotype was seen a few times. The chain links TRBV4-2 to TRBJ1-6; a weak D match, TRBD1 (5 bases). V lost 5 bases and J 5 bases, leaving 16 bases between the germline ends. CDR1 and CDR2 (germline): LGHNA, YNFKEQ. The CDR3 is 16 amino acids. The CDR3 reads CASSTLGTADNSPLHF. The DNA of the CDR3 is TGTGCCAGCAGCACCCTCGGGACGGCAGATAATTCACCCCTCCACTTT.

V gene TRBV28 combines with J gene TRBJ1-1; 10 bases are a match to TRBD1. The length of the CDR3 is 18 residues. V lost 5 bases, J lost 4 bases, and 16 bases stayed unmatched. Per germline, CDR1 MDHEN and CDR2 SYDVKM. CDR3 sequence reads: CASSTWTGGVRVGTEAFF. As DNA, the CDR3 is TGTGCCAGCAGTACGTGGACAGGGGGAGTTCGGGTGGGCACTGAAGCTTTCTTT.

The gene calls are TRBV4-1 and TRBJ2-7; perhaps D is TRBD1 or TRBD2 (7 bases each). The CDR3 spans 14 residues. Germline loops: CDR1 MGHRA, CDR2 YSYEKL. Trimming pared 0 bases from V and 6 bases from J, leaving 12 bases between. The CDR3 sequence is CASSQDPGGVEQYF. CDR3 DNA: TGCGCCAGCAGCCAAGATCCAGGGGGGGTCGAGCAGTACTTC.